A selection of T cell receptor beta chains follows, all from one sample in a study of T cell repertoires in cytomegalovirus infection. TCRdb independently ran MiXCR on the reads; one entry per CDR3 protein. The sample shows about 220,000 distinct CDR3 sequences, 30% to 45% of them seen only once. Antigens for these TCRs are unknown. The sample here was CD8+ T cells from cultured PBMCs, taken from culture after CMV antigen stimulation. These receptors originate from a human donor in good health (CMV status not recorded). Some clones in this sample may be carry-over from other donors' samples. Both conserved end residues are part of each CDR3. The order of the fields is J gene, V gene, D gene, clone size, CDR3 DNA, CDR3 protein. The D gene is left open where the match is weak. Expanded clones are given a class, and other clones once, few, many or no size at all.

j_gene: TRBJ2-7; v_gene: TRBV3-1; d_gene: NA; abundance: NA; CDR3nt: TGTGCCAGCAGCCAAGATCCCCAGGGCTACGAGCAGTACTTC; CDR3aa: CASSQDPQGYEQYF
j_gene: TRBJ2-7; v_gene: TRBV10-3; d_gene: TRBD1; abundance: NA; CDR3nt: TGTGCCATCAGGGACAGGGGTGACTACGAGCAGTACTTC; CDR3aa: CAIRDRGDYEQYF
j_gene: TRBJ2-6; v_gene: TRBV7-6; d_gene: TRBD1; abundance: few; CDR3nt: TGTGCCAGCAGCTTAGCGCGACGAGACAGGGCTGGGGCCAACGTCCTGACTTTC; CDR3aa: CASSLARRDRAGANVLTF
j_gene: TRBJ2-3; v_gene: TRBV9; d_gene: TRBD2; abundance: NA; CDR3nt: TGTGCCAGCAGCTTCGCCGGGACTAGCGCCACAGATACGCAGTATTTT; CDR3aa: CASSFAGTSATDTQYF
j_gene: TRBJ2-1; v_gene: TRBV7-3; d_gene: TRBD2; abundance: few; CDR3nt: TGTGCCAGCAGCTTGGATGGGACTAGCGGTTACAATGAGCAGTTCTTC; CDR3aa: CASSLDGTSGYNEQFF
j_gene: TRBJ2-1; v_gene: TRBV24-1; d_gene: TRBD2; abundance: NA; CDR3nt: TGTGCCACCAGTAGCGGGGGCGAGGACAATGAGCAGTTCTTC; CDR3aa: CATSSGGEDNEQFF
j_gene: TRBJ2-5; v_gene: TRBV18; d_gene: TRBD2; abundance: NA; CDR3nt: TGTGCCAGCTCACTCACGGGAGGGGCCCAAGAGACCCAGTACTTC; CDR3aa: CASSLTGGAQETQYF
j_gene: TRBJ1-5; v_gene: TRBV12-3/TRBV12-4; d_gene: NA; abundance: few; CDR3nt: TGTGCCAGCAGTCTGAGAAGGCCTAATCAGCCCCAGCATTTT; CDR3aa: CASSLRRPNQPQHF
j_gene: TRBJ1-1; v_gene: TRBV6-1; d_gene: NA; abundance: NA; CDR3nt: TGTGCCAGCAGTTCTCCGGGACGCGGGGACACTGAAGCTTTCTTT; CDR3aa: CASSSPGRGDTEAFF
j_gene: TRBJ1-6; v_gene: TRBV28; d_gene: NA; abundance: NA; CDR3nt: TGTGCCAGCAGCCTGTTGAACAGGAGAAATTCACCCCTCCACTTT; CDR3aa: CASSLLNRRNSPLHF
j_gene: TRBJ2-7; v_gene: TRBV6-2/TRBV6-3; d_gene: TRBD1; abundance: few; CDR3nt: TGTGCCAGCAGTTACTCGATTAAGGGACAGTCCCCCTACGAGCAGTACTTC; CDR3aa: CASSYSIKGQSPYEQYF
j_gene: TRBJ1-1; v_gene: TRBV10-3; d_gene: TRBD1; abundance: few; CDR3nt: TGTGCCATCAGTGAGTCGGGGACAGCAGTGAACACTGAAGCTTTCTTT; CDR3aa: CAISESGTAVNTEAFF
j_gene: TRBJ2-7; v_gene: TRBV7-6; d_gene: NA; abundance: NA; CDR3nt: TGTGCCAGCAGCGCTCGAGGTTTCGAGCAGTACTTC; CDR3aa: CASSARGFEQYF
j_gene: TRBJ2-3; v_gene: TRBV11-2; d_gene: NA; abundance: NA; CDR3nt: TGTGCCAGCAGCTTAGACTCTCAGGGGGGATTCAGCACAGATACGCAGTATTTT; CDR3aa: CASSLDSQGGFSTDTQYF
j_gene: TRBJ2-3; v_gene: TRBV27; d_gene: NA; abundance: few; CDR3nt: TGTGCCAGCAGTAACCGGGACCGCGGCACAGATACGCAGTATTTT; CDR3aa: CASSNRDRGTDTQYF
j_gene: TRBJ2-7; v_gene: TRBV7-9; d_gene: TRBD1; abundance: few; CDR3nt: TGTGCCAGCAGCTTGGCGGGACAGGCCGACAGCTCCTACGAGCAGTACTTC; CDR3aa: CASSLAGQADSSYEQYF
j_gene: TRBJ2-1; v_gene: TRBV7-4; d_gene: NA; abundance: NA; CDR3nt: TGTGCCAGCAGCTTAGACGGACCCCAGGATGAGCAGTTCTTC; CDR3aa: CASSLDGPQDEQFF
j_gene: TRBJ1-4; v_gene: TRBV27; d_gene: TRBD1; abundance: NA; CDR3nt: TGTGCCAGCAGTTTCGGGACAGCAACTAATGAAAAACTGTTTTTT; CDR3aa: CASSFGTATNEKLFF
j_gene: TRBJ1-2; v_gene: TRBV19; d_gene: NA; abundance: NA; CDR3nt: TGTGCCAGTAGTATAGATCATGTCCTGAGAAGAGGTAACTATGGCTACACCTTC; CDR3aa: CASSIDHVLRRGNYGYTF
j_gene: TRBJ1-4; v_gene: TRBV7-6; d_gene: NA; abundance: NA; CDR3nt: TGTGCCAGCAGCTTCCGACGGAGAGGTCGTGTTGAAAAACTGTTTTTT; CDR3aa: CASSFRRRGRVEKLFF
j_gene: TRBJ2-3; v_gene: TRBV7-3; d_gene: NA; abundance: few; CDR3nt: TGTGCCAGCAGCTTAATTCACACAGATACGCAGTATTTT; CDR3aa: CASSLIHTDTQYF
j_gene: TRBJ1-5; v_gene: TRBV7-9; d_gene: NA; abundance: NA; CDR3nt: TGTGCCAGCAGCTTAGATTCGGCGAATCAGCCCCAGCATTTT; CDR3aa: CASSLDSANQPQHF